The 20 T cell receptor beta chains given below trace back to one sample, sequenced in a study of CD8 T cells in ankylosing spondylitis. These receptors are not linked to any known antigen. TCRdb recomputed calls from the 5' RACE reads with MiXCR, one row per CDR3 protein. The sample contains 350,000 or so distinct CDR3 sequences, roughly 8% of which appear only once. Study-wide results and limits: Made up of about eight highly homologous variants, a TCR beta motif appeared characteristic of ankylosing spondylitis blood.

Sequenced sample: blood, either unsorted or a sorted T cell fraction (not recorded which). The receptor source for this set is a male donor with ankylosing spondylitis.

This clonotype appeared many times. This sequence joins TRBV10-3 and TRBJ2-3; no clear D gene. This CDR3 is built from 15 residues. V lost 7 bases to trimming and J lost 4 bases, with 18 bases between them. The germline gives CDR1 ENHRY, CDR2 SYGVKD. The CDR3 loop reads CAITYGPPPADTQYF. CDR3 nucleotide sequence: TGTGCCATCACCTACGGGCCCCCGCCAGCAGATACGCAGTATTTT.

This clonotype was detected only a few times. The CDR3 is CASSQDAAGYYGYTF. The CDR3, as DNA: TGCGCCAGCAGCCAAGACGCGGCCGGCTACTATGGCTACACCTTC. This chain uses TRBV4-1 with TRBJ1-2; D gene ambiguous. V was shortened by 0 bases and J by 3 bases, with 11 bases between the two germline ends. The CDR3 spans 15 residues. Per germline, CDR1 MGHRA and CDR2 YSYEKL.

This clonotype was observed a few times. The CDR3 loop is CASRPDGPYGYTF. CDR3 in DNA: TGCGCCAGCAGGCCGGACGGACCGTATGGCTACACCTTC. The chain uses TRBV5-1 and TRBJ1-2; D ambiguous. The ends were cut back, 5 bases at V and 5 bases at J, with 13 bases in the middle. The germline gives CDR1 SGHRS, CDR2 YFSETQ. The CDR3 contains 13 residues.

This clonotype was seen many times. This rearrangement joins TRBV18 to TRBJ2-3; TRBD2 might be the D (6 bases). Trimming shortened V by 1 base and J by 0 bases, and 11 bases separated the two germline ends. Per germline, CDR1 KGHSH and CDR2 LQKENI. The CDR3 is 16 amino acids. In nucleotides, the CDR3 is TGTGCCAGCTCACCACGTGCGGGACTTAGCACAGATACGCAGTATTTT. The encoded protein is CASSPRAGLSTDTQYF. Full variable domain (rest looked up from reference TRBV18 and TRBJ2-3): NAGVMQNPRHLVRRRGQEARLRCSPMKGHSHVYWYRQLPEEGLKFMVYLQKENIIDESGMPKERFSAEFPKEGPSILRIQQVVRGDSAAYFCASSPRAGLSTDTQYFGPGTRLTVL.

This clonotype was detected ten times or more. V gene TRBV7-2 combines with J gene TRBJ1-6; 7 bases map to TRBD1. The germline CDR1 and CDR2 sequences are SGHTA and FQGNSA. This CDR3 has 14 residues. After removal of 5 bases from V and 5 bases from J, the junction contained 3 bases not matched to a gene. CDR3 bases: TGTGCCAGCAGCCGGGACAGTAATAATTCACCCCTCCACTTT. Its protein product is CASSRDSNNSPLHF.

Ten or more counts support this clonotype. V usage is TRBV27 and J usage is TRBJ1-5; D possibly corresponds to TRBD1 (5 bases). V was trimmed by 6 bases and J by 9 bases, leaving 12 bases between them. The CDR3 spans 12 residues. Germline V CDR1 and CDR2: MNHEY, SMNVEV (reference sequence). This CDR3 is CASRQVGGPQHF. CDR3 nucleotides: TGTGCCAGCAGGCAGGTCGGGGGGCCCCAGCATTTT.

The sample holds a few counts of this clonotype. The chain has TRBV12-3 or TRBV12-4 and TRBJ1-2; D gene uncertain. V gave up 8 bases and J gave up 4 bases, with 11 bases separating them. The length of the CDR3 is 12 residues. As DNA, the CDR3 is TGTGCCAGCTCCTCAGGCCTCTATGGCTACACCTTC. It specifies CASSSGLYGYTF.

The V and J genes are TRBV20-1 and TRBJ1-2, with no clear D. Germline V gene data show CDR1 as DFQATT and CDR2 as SNEGSKA (reference sequence). CDR3 length equals 12 residues. The V end was cut by 4 bases, the J end by 9 bases, with 15 bases between. The CDR3 reads CSATWTTGCYTF. The CDR3 DNA sequence: TGCAGTGCTACTTGGACTACTGGATGCTACACCTTC.

This clonotype showed up just a few times. The chain links TRBV11-1 to TRBJ2-3, with D perhaps given as TRBD1 or TRBD2 (6 bases each). The CDR3 is 15 residues long. Deletions cut 1 base from V and 6 bases from J, with 14 bases between. CDR1 is SGHAT and CDR2 is FQDESV in the germline V gene (reference sequence). The CDR3 is CASSLGLVGADTQYF. CDR3 DNA sequence: TGTGCCAGCAGCTTAGGACTAGTGGGGGCCGATACGCAGTATTTT. Looking up the rest from reference TRBV11-1 and TRBJ2-3 gives the full variable domain: EAEVAQSPRYKITEKSQAVAFWCDPISGHATLYWYRQILGQGPELLVQFQDESVVDDSQLPKDRFSAERLKGVDSTLKIQPAELGDSAMYLCASSLGLVGADTQYFGPGTRLTVL.

At least ten counts were recorded for this clonotype. The CDR3 spells CSANKVGRNTEAFF. The CDR3 region has the DNA TGCAGTGCCAATAAGGTCGGGCGGAACACTGAAGCTTTCTTT. This rearrangement joins TRBV20-1 to TRBJ1-1; D is uncertain. V shed 6 bases and J shed 1 base, with 15 bases lying between them. This CDR3 is 14 amino acids long. Per the germline V gene, CDR1 is DFQATT and CDR2 is SNEGSKA (reference sequence).

The CDR3 sequence: CASSLPVADTTYNEQFF. DNA for the CDR3: TGTGCCAGCAGCTTACCAGTAGCGGATACGACCTACAATGAGCAGTTCTTC. V usage is TRBV9 and J usage is TRBJ2-1; D is perhaps TRBD2 (6 bases). The V gene lost 4 bases and the J gene lost 2 bases, with 19 bases spanning the gap. The CDR3 contains 17 residues. From germline, CDR1 is SGDLS and CDR2 YYNGEE.

This clonotype was seen repeatedly, ten times or more. The V call is TRBV28, the J call TRBJ2-3; the D is unclear. Per the germline V gene, CDR1 is MDHEN and CDR2 is SYDVKM. V shed 6 bases and J shed 3 bases, with 4 bases lying between them. The CDR3 runs to 11 residues. Here the CDR3 DNA reads TGTGCCAGCAGCGAGACAGATACGCAGTATTTT. It encodes CASSETDTQYF.

The chain is built from TRBV18 and TRBJ2-5; tentatively, D is TRBD1 (6 bases). The CDR3 totals 15 residues. Trimming removed 6 bases at V and 0 bases at J, with 14 bases between. Germline V CDR1 and CDR2: KGHSH, LQKENI. Here the CDR3 DNA reads TGTGCCAGCTCGAACAGGGAAAACTACCAAGAGACCCAGTACTTC. This codes for CASSNRENYQETQYF.

This clonotype showed up just a few times. V usage is TRBV7-9 and J usage is TRBJ2-3; 7 positions match TRBD2. This CDR3 has 16 amino acids. J gave up 0 bases and V 2 bases, and 5 bases lay outside the gene matches. Germline CDR1 SEHNR, CDR2 FQNEAQ (reference sequence). The CDR3 coding sequence is TGTGCCAGCAGCTTAACCGAGCGGGACAGCACAGATACGCAGTATTTT. This sequence encodes CASSLTERDSTDTQYF.

This clonotype came up a few times. The rearrangement joins TRBV28 to TRBJ2-3; perhaps TRBD1 as D (6 bases). V lost 7 bases, J lost 3 bases, and 11 bases lay in between. Germline V gene data show CDR1 as MDHEN and CDR2 as SYDVKM. The CDR3 runs to 13 residues. The DNA of the CDR3 is TGTGCCAGCACCTTGAGGGGGACAGATACGCAGTATTTT. Its protein is CASTLRGTDTQYF.

In its sample, this clonotype was seen a few times. V and J are TRBV4-2 and TRBJ2-5; unclear D gene. Trimming removed 0 bases from V and 1 base from J, with 12 bases in between. Germline V gene lookup returns CDR1 LGHNA and CDR2 YNFKEQ. The CDR3 covers 16 residues. The CDR3 bases are TGTGCCAGCAGCCAAGATAGGCAGGAGACCCAAGAGACCCAGTACTTC. This gives the protein CASSQDRQETQETQYF.

A few counts support this clonotype. The chain joins TRBV6-2 or TRBV6-3 to TRBJ2-7; TRBD1 or TRBD2 may be the D gene (5 bases each). CDR1 MNHEY and CDR2 SVGEGT come from the germline V gene. Trimming stripped 4 bases from V and 3 bases from J, with 22 bases between. This CDR3 has 17 residues. The CDR3 region has the DNA TGTGCCAGCAGTTCGACCGCCGGGGCCACAATGGGCTACGAGCAGTACTTC. It translates to CASSSTAGATMGYEQYF.

The chain uses TRBV2 and TRBJ2-3, with 9 bases lining up with TRBD1. This CDR3 has 15 residues. After removal of 3 bases from V and 5 bases from J, the junction contained 6 bases not matched to a gene. The germline gives CDR1 SNHLY, CDR2 FYNNEI. The DNA of the CDR3 is TGTGCCAGCAGTGAGTGGACAGGGGTCGTAGATACGCAGTATTTT. Protein product: CASSEWTGVVDTQYF. The full variable domain, in which reference TRBV2 and TRBJ2-3 provide the parts outside the CDR3, is EPEVTQTPSHQVTQMGQEVILRCVPISNHLYFYWYRQILGQKVEFLVSFYNNEISEKSEIFDDQFSVERPDGSNFTLKIRSTKLEDSAMYFCASSEWTGVVDTQYFGPGTRLTVL.

V is TRBV10-3 and J is TRBJ1-2; D gene uncertain. V lost 3 bases and J lost 4, with 9 bases in between. Germline V gene sequence: CDR1 ENHRY, CDR2 SYGVKD. The CDR3 covers 13 residues. CDR3 sequence: CAISDPSVYGYTF. DNA for the CDR3: TGTGCCATCAGTGACCCTAGTGTCTATGGCTACACCTTC.

Points on this clonotype: Mismatch with germline at one junction end may stem from a read error. V usage is TRBV18 and J usage is TRBJ2-3; D gene uncertain. The V gene's germline CDR1 is KGHSH and CDR2 LQKENI. CDR3 length: 15 residues. The CDR3 loop reads CASSPLSGVEYAVDF. CDR3 DNA sequence: TGTGCCAGCTCACCACTGTCTGGCGTTGAATACGCAGTGGATTTT.